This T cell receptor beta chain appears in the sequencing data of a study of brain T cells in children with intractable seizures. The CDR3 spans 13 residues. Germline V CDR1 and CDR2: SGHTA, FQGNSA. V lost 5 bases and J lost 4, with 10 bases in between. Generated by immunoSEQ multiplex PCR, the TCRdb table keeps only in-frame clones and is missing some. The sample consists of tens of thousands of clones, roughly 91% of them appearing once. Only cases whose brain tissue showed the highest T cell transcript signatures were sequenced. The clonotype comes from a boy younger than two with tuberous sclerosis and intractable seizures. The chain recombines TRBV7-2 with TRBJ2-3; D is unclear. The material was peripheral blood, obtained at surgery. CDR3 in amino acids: CASSPERADTQYF. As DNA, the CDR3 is TGTGCCAGCAGCCCGGAGCGCGCAGATACGCAGTATTTT. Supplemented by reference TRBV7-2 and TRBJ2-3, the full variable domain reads GAGVSQSPSNKVTEKGKDVELRCDPISGHTALYWYRQSLGQGLEFLIYFQGNSAPDKSGLPSDRFSAERTGGSVSTLTIQRTQQEDSAVYLCASSPERADTQYFGPGTRLTVL.